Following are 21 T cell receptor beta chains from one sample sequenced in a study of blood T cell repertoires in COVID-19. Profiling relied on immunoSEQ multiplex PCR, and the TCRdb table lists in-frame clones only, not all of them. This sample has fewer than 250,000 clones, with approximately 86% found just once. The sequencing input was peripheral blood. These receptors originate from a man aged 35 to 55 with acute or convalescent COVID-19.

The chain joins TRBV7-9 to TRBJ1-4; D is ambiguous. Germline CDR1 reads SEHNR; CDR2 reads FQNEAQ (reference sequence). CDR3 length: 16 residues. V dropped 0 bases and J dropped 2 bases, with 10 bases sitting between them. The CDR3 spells CASSLARRATNEKLFF. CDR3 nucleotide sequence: TGTGCCAGCAGCTTAGCGCGGCGGGCCACTAATGAAAAACTGTTTTTT.

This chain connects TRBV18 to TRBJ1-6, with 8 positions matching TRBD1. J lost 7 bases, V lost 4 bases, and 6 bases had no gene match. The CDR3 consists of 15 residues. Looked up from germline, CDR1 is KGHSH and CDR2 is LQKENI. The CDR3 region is CASSLQGDGNSPLHF. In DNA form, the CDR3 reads TGTGCCAGCTCACTACAGGGGGATGGCAATTCACCCCTCCACTTT.

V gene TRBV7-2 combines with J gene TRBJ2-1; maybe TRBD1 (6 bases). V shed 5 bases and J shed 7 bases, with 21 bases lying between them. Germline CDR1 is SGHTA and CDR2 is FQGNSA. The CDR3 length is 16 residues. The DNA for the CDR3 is TGTGCCAGCAGCCAACCCCGGACAGATCCTTGGAATGAGCAGTTCTTC. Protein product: CASSQPRTDPWNEQFF. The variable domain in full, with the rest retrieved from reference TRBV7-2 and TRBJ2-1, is GAGVSQSPSNKVTEKGKDVELRCDPISGHTALYWYRQSLGQGLEFLIYFQGNSAPDKSGLPSDRFSAERTGGSVSTLTIQRTQQEDSAVYLCASSQPRTDPWNEQFFGPGTRLTVL.

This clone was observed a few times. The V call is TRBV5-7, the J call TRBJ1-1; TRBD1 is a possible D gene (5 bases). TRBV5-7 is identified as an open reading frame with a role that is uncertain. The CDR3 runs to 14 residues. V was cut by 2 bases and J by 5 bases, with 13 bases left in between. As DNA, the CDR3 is TGTGCCAGCAGCTTCCCCGGGGGAGATACTGAAGCTTTCTTT. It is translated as CASSFPGGDTEAFF.

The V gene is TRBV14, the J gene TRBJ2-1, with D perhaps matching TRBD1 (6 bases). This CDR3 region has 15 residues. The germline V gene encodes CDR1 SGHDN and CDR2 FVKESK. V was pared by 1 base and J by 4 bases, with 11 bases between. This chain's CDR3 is CASSQVGGIYNEQFF. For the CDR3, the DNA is TGTGCCAGCAGCCAAGTAGGGGGAATTTACAATGAGCAGTTCTTC.

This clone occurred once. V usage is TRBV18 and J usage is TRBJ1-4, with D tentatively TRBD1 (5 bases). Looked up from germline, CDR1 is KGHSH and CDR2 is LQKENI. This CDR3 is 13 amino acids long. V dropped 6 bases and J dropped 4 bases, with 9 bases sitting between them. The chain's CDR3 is CASSYGGNEKLFF. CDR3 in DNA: TGTGCCAGCTCCTACGGGGGTAATGAAAAACTGTTTTTT.

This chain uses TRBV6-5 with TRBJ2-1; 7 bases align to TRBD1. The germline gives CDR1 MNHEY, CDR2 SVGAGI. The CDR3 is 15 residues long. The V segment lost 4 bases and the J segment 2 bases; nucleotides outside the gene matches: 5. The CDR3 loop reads CASSSDRVPYNEQFF. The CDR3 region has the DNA TGTGCCAGCAGTTCCGACAGGGTGCCCTACAATGAGCAGTTCTTC.

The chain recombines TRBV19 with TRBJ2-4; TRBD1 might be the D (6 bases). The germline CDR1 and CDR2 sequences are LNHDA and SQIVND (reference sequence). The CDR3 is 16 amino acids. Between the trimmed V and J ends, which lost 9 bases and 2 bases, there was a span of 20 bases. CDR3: CARAHEGDTTKNIQYF. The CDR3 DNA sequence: TGTGCCAGAGCGCACGAGGGGGACACGACCAAAAACATTCAGTACTTC.

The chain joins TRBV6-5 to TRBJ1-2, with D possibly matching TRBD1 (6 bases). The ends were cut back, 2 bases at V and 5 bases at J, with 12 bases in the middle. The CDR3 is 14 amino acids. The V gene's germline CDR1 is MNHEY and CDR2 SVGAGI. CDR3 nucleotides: TGTGCCAGCAGTTACGAGGGGACACCGTATGGCTACACCTTC. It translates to CASSYEGTPYGYTF.

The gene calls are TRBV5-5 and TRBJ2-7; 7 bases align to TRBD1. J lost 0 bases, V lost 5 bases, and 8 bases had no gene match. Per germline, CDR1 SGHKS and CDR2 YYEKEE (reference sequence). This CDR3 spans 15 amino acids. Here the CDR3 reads CASRKGADSSYEQYF. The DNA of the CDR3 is TGTGCCAGCAGAAAGGGGGCGGACAGCTCCTACGAGCAGTACTTC.

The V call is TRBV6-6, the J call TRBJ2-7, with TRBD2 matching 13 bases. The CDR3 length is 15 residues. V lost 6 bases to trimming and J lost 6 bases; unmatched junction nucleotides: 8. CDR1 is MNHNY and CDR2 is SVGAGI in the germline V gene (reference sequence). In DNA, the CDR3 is TGTGCCAGCAGCCAACTGGGACTAGCGGGGTTCGAGCAGTACTTC. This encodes CASSQLGLAGFEQYF.

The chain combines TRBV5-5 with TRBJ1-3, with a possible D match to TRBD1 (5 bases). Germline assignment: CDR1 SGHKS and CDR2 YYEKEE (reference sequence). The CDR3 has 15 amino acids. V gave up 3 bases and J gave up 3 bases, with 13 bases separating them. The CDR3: CASSWGLALGNTIYF. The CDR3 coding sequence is TGTGCCAGCAGCTGGGGACTGGCACTTGGAAACACCATATATTTT. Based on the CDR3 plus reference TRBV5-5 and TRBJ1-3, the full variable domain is DAGVTQSPTHLIKTRGQQVTLRCSPISGHKSVSWYQQVLGQGPQFIFQYYEKEERGRGNFPDRFSARQFPNYSSELNVNALLLGDSALYLCASSWGLALGNTIYFGEGSWLTVV.

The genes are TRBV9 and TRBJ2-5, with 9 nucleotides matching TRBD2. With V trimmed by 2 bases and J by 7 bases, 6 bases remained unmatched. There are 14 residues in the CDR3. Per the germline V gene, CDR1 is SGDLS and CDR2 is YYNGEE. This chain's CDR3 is CASSVTSGVGTQYF. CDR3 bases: TGTGCCAGCAGCGTGACTAGCGGCGTGGGGACCCAGTACTTC.

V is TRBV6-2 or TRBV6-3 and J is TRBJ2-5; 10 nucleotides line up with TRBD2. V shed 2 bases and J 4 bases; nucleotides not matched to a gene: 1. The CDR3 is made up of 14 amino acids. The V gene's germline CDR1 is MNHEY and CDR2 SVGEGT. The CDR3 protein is CASSYRTSGETQYF. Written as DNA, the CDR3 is TGTGCCAGCAGTTACCGGACTAGCGGAGAGACCCAGTACTTC.

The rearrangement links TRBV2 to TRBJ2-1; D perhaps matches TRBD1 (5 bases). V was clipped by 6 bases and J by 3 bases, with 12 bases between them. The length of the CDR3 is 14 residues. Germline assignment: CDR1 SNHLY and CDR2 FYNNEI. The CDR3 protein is CASRGRQIYNEQFF. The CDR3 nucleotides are TGTGCCAGCAGGGGGCGGCAGATCTACAATGAGCAGTTCTTC.

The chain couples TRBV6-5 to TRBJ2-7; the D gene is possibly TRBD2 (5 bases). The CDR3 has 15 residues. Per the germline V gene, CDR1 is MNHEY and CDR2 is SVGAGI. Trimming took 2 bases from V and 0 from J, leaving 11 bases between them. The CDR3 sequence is CASSYEGPPSYEQYF. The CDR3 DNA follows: TGTGCCAGCAGTTACGAGGGTCCCCCCTCCTACGAGCAGTACTTC.

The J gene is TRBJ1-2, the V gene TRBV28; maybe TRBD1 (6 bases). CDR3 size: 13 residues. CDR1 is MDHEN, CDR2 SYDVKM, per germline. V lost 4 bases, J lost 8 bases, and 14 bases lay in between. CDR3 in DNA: TGTGCCAGCAGTTGGGGGGGGCTGGGCGGCTACACCTTC. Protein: CASSWGGLGGYTF.

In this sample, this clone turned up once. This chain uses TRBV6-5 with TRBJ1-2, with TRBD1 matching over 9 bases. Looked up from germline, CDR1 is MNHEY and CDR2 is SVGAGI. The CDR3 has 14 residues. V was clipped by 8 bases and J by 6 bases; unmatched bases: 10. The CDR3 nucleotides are TGTGCCAGCTCGGGCACCGGGACAGGGAATGGCTACACCTTC. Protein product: CASSGTGTGNGYTF.

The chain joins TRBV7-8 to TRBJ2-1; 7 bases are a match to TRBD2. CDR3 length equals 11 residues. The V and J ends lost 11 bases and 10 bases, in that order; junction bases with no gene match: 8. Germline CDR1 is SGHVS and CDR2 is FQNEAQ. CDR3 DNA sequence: TGTGCCGCCCGTAGAGCGGGGGAGCAGTTCTTC. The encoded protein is CAARRAGEQFF. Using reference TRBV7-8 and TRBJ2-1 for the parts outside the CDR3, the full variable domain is GAGVSQSPRYKVAKRGQDVALRCDPISGHVSLFWYQQALGQGPEFLTYFQNEAQLDKSGLPSDRFFAERPEGSVSTLKIQRTQQEDSAVYLCAARRAGEQFFGPGTRLTVL.

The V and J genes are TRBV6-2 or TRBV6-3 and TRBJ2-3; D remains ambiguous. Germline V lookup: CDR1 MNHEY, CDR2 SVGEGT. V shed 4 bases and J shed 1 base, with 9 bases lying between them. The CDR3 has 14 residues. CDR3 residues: CASSSGSGTDTQYF. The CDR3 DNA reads TGTGCCAGCAGTTCCGGTTCGGGCACAGATACGCAGTATTTT.

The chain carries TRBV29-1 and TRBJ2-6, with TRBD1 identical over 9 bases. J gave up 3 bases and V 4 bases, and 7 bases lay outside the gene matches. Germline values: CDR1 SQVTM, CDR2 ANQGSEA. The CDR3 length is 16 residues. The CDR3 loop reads CSVARHRGRGANVLTF. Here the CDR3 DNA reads TGCAGCGTTGCACGCCACAGGGGGCGTGGGGCCAACGTCCTGACTTTC.